The 28 T cell receptor beta chains presented below share a single source sample, sequenced in a study of shared clonotypes between healthy human individuals. Terminally differentiated effector memory CD45RA+ cells were left out of the naive CD8 fraction, which was CD45RO-negative and positively selected for CCR7. Assay: immunoSEQ multiplex PCR; the TCRdb copy retains only in-frame clones and omits some. This table has around 2,100,000 clones, about 95% appearing once. The sample comprised naive CD8+ T cells sorted from blood. These receptors were collected from a man between 18 and 29 years old in good health.

This clone was recorded once. Other DNA sequences of this sample code for an identical CDR3. The chain recombines TRBV27 with TRBJ2-1; a weak D match, TRBD2 (6 bases). The V gene's germline CDR1 is MNHEY and CDR2 SMNVEV (reference sequence). The ends were cut back, 4 bases at V and 7 bases at J, with 11 bases in the middle. There are 13 residues in the CDR3. The CDR3 DNA is TGTGCCAGCAGTTCCCTGGGGGGTAATGAGCAGTTCTTC. Translating gives CASSSLGGNEQFF.

On this clone itself: The same CDR3 arises from other DNA sequences in this sample as well. The chain links TRBV9 to TRBJ2-2; D not certain. The CDR3 length is 12 residues. The V and J ends lost 0 bases and 7 bases respectively, with 4 bases between them. The germline CDR1 and CDR2 sequences are SGDLS and YYNGEE. The CDR3 region is CASSVGIGELFF. The CDR3 DNA follows: TGTGCCAGCAGCGTAGGGATCGGGGAGCTGTTTTTT.

Worth noting for this clone: Other DNA sequences within the sample encode an identical CDR3. The chain couples TRBV7-8 to TRBJ1-1; tentative D call: TRBD1 (6 bases). CDR1 is SGHVS, CDR2 FQNEAQ, per germline. The CDR3 consists of 14 residues. V dropped 1 base and J dropped 1 base, with 7 bases sitting between them. DNA for the CDR3: TGTGCCAGCAGCTTAGGGGGGCGGAACACTGAAGCTTTCTTT. It yields the protein CASSLGGRNTEAFF.

The V gene is TRBV7-8, the J gene TRBJ2-5; TRBD2 matches at 14 bases. V dropped 5 bases and J dropped 2; count of bases not matched to a gene: 7. This CDR3 has 17 amino acids. The germline CDR1 and CDR2 sequences are SGHVS and FQNEAQ. DNA of the CDR3: TGTGCCAGCAGCCGGGGACTAGCGGGAGCATTGCAAGAGACCCAGTACTTC. This translates into CASSRGLAGALQETQYF. Using reference TRBV7-8 and TRBJ2-5 for the parts outside the CDR3, the full variable domain is GAGVSQSPRYKVAKRGQDVALRCDPISGHVSLFWYQQALGQGPEFLTYFQNEAQLDKSGLPSDRFFAERPEGSVSTLKIQRTQQEDSAVYLCASSRGLAGALQETQYFGPGTRLLVL.

The chain has TRBV27 and TRBJ1-1; tentatively, D is TRBD1 (5 bases). CDR1 and CDR2 from the germline V gene are MNHEY and SMNVEV (reference sequence). V lost 7 bases and J 7 bases, leaving 22 bases between the germline ends. The CDR3 spans 15 residues. CDR3 amino acids: CASTLKGPSKGEAFF. The CDR3, as DNA: TGTGCCAGCACCCTGAAGGGGCCGTCAAAAGGTGAAGCTTTCTTT.

This sequence joins TRBV10-3 and TRBJ2-3, with D possibly matching TRBD1 (6 bases). V dropped 3 bases and J dropped 6 bases, with 10 bases sitting between them. Germline values: CDR1 ENHRY, CDR2 SYGVKD. The CDR3 has 13 residues. The CDR3 DNA is TGTGCCATCAGTGACGAGACAGGCGATACGCAGTATTTT. Translated: CAISDETGDTQYF.

CDR3 DNA: TGTGCCAGCAGCGCCCTAGCGGGAGGGAGAAACGAGCAGTACTTC. Translated, it gives CASSALAGGRNEQYF. V is TRBV2 and J is TRBJ2-7, with 12 bases aligning to TRBD2. V lost 6 bases, J lost 5 bases, and 8 bases stayed unmatched. Germline V CDR1 and CDR2: SNHLY, FYNNEI. This CDR3 contains 15 residues.

This chain uses TRBV11-3 with TRBJ2-1, with 8 bases aligning to TRBD2. CDR3 length equals 17 residues. CDR1 and CDR2 from the germline V gene are SGHNT and YENEEA. The V segment lost 0 bases and the J segment 0 bases; nucleotides outside the gene matches: 4. CDR3 region: CASSLDLSGSSYNEQFF. CDR3 nucleotides: TGTGCCAGCAGCTTAGACTTGAGCGGGAGCTCCTACAATGAGCAGTTCTTC.

Comments on this clone: The identical CDR3 is also encoded by other nucleotide sequences in the sample. The chain employs TRBV7-9 and TRBJ2-5, with a weak D call TRBD2 (6 bases). Germline CDR1 is SEHNR and CDR2 is FQNEAQ (reference sequence). The CDR3 extends over 14 amino acids. V was clipped by 1 base and J by 5 bases, with 11 bases between them. Here the CDR3 reads CASSLVGGLETQYF. The CDR3 nucleotides are TGTGCCAGCAGCTTAGTGGGGGGATTGGAGACCCAGTACTTC. Based on the CDR3 plus reference TRBV7-9 and TRBJ2-5, the full variable domain is DTGVSQNPRHKITKRGQNVTFRCDPISEHNRLYWYRQTLGQGPEFLTYFQNEAQLEKSRLLSDRFSAERPKGSFSTLEIQRTEQGDSAMYLCASSLVGGLETQYFGPGTRLLVL.

This chain joins TRBV4-2 and TRBJ2-1; D possibly uses TRBD1 or TRBD2 (5 bases each). This CDR3 is 15 amino acids long. The V gene lost 3 bases and the J gene lost 4 bases, with 13 bases spanning the gap. CDR1 is LGHNA, CDR2 YNFKEQ, per germline. Written as DNA, the CDR3 is TGTGCCAGCAGCCAGGGGGAAGGAAGTTACAATGAGCAGTTCTTC. Its translation: CASSQGEGSYNEQFF.

The chain carries TRBV5-6 and TRBJ1-4; 10 nucleotides match TRBD1. Germline lookup yields CDR1 SGHDT and CDR2 YYEEEE. The CDR3 is made up of 14 amino acids. Losses at the gene ends were 6 bases for V and 8 bases for J; bases not matched to a gene: 7. The CDR3, as DNA: TGTGCCAGCACCTTTGGGACAGGGGTCGAAAAACTGTTTTTT. Translated, it gives CASTFGTGVEKLFF. Full variable domain (remainder filled in from reference TRBV5-6 and TRBJ1-4): DAGVTQSPTHLIKTRGQQVTLRCSPKSGHDTVSWYQQALGQGPQFIFQYYEEEERQRGNFPDRFSGHQFPNYSSELNVNALLLGDSALYLCASTFGTGVEKLFFGSGTQLSVL.

The chain employs TRBV10-3 and TRBJ2-2; D may be TRBD1 or TRBD2 (5 bases each). Trimming left V 3 bases short and J 4 bases short, with 15 bases between. Germline V gene lookup returns CDR1 ENHRY and CDR2 SYGVKD. This CDR3 has 16 residues. The DNA for the CDR3 is TGTGCCATCAGTGACCTCAGCGAGAGGGGCACCGGGGAGCTGTTTTTT. Protein product: CAISDLSERGTGELFF.

CDR3: CASSLPLWGARRGANVLTF. CDR3 nucleotide sequence: TGTGCCAGCAGCCTCCCTCTTTGGGGGGCCCGGAGGGGGGCCAACGTCCTGACTTTC. The V and J genes are TRBV28 and TRBJ2-6; perhaps D is TRBD1 or TRBD2 (6 bases each). This CDR3 contains 19 residues. Trimming shortened V by 6 bases and J by 4 bases, and 25 bases separated the two germline ends. Germline V gene lookup returns CDR1 MDHEN and CDR2 SYDVKM.

Concerning this clone: Other DNA sequences of this sample code for an identical CDR3. The rearrangement uses TRBV27 and TRBJ2-2; D possibly corresponds to TRBD1 (6 bases). Trimming removed 0 bases from V and 5 bases from J, with 7 bases in between. Germline lookup yields CDR1 MNHEY and CDR2 SMNVEV (reference sequence). The CDR3 is 14 amino acids. The CDR3 sequence: CASSLSGATGELFF. CDR3 DNA: TGTGCCAGCAGTTTATCGGGGGCAACCGGGGAGCTGTTTTTT.

This clone was observed once. The chain links TRBV28 to TRBJ2-1; 9 bases line up with TRBD2. The CDR3 loop spans 14 amino acids. Germline lookup yields CDR1 MDHEN and CDR2 SYDVKM. The V gene end was trimmed by 5 bases and the J gene end by 9 bases; junction bases not matched to a gene: 8. The CDR3 reads CASSPAGGPGEQFF. Written as DNA, the CDR3 is TGTGCCAGCAGTCCCGCGGGGGGGCCGGGTGAGCAGTTCTTC.

This clone showed up just once. The V and J genes are TRBV7-9 and TRBJ2-2; D may be TRBD1 or TRBD2 (5 bases each). CDR3 length: 17 residues. Germline loops: CDR1 SEHNR, CDR2 FQNEAQ (reference sequence). Between the trimmed V and J ends, which lost 5 bases and 0 bases, there was a span of 16 bases. The CDR3 protein is CASSTRFGTANTGELFF. CDR3 sequence (DNA): TGTGCCAGCAGCACCCGATTCGGGACGGCGAACACCGGGGAGCTGTTTTTT.

This clone showed up just once. The rearrangement joins TRBV9 to TRBJ1-6; D gene uncertain. The CDR3 runs 15 residues. Germline CDR1 and CDR2: SGDLS and YYNGEE. The ends were cut back, 0 bases at V and 8 bases at J, with 12 bases in the middle. The CDR3 nucleotides are TGTGCCAGCAGCGTAGGCCCGTTCCCCGATTCACCCCTCCACTTT. Its translation: CASSVGPFPDSPLHF.

The chain couples TRBV15 to TRBJ2-4, with D possibly being TRBD1 (5 bases). The CDR3 covers 14 residues. Germline V CDR1 and CDR2: LNHNV, YYDKDF (reference sequence). Trimming left V 11 bases short and J 0 bases short, with 14 bases between. CDR3 residues: CAVRSRVAKNIQYF. The CDR3 coding sequence is TGTGCCGTACGGAGCAGGGTAGCCAAAAACATTCAGTACTTC.

A single count supports this clone. V is TRBV11-3 and J is TRBJ2-7, with TRBD1 matching 8 bases. The ends lost 5 bases at V and 2 bases at J; junction bases unmatched: 5. Looked up from germline, CDR1 is SGHNT and CDR2 is YENEEA. The CDR3 is 14 residues long. In nucleotides, the CDR3 is TGTGCCAGCAGCCAGGGGGCAGGTGCCTACGAGCAGTACTTC. It encodes CASSQGAGAYEQYF. Looking up the rest from reference TRBV11-3 and TRBJ2-7 gives the full variable domain: EAGVVQSPRYKIIEKKQPVAFWCNPISGHNTLYWYLQNLGQGPELLIRYENEEAVDDSQLPKDRFSAERLKGVDSTLKIQPAELGDSAVYLCASSQGAGAYEQYFGPGTRLTVT.

The genes are TRBV19 and TRBJ1-5; D ambiguous. The V end was cut by 5 bases, the J end by 5 bases, with 10 bases between. CDR3 length equals 13 residues. Germline CDR1 and CDR2: LNHDA and SQIVND (reference sequence). In DNA form, the CDR3 reads TGTGCCAGTAGTTGGTACGGGGATCAGCCCCAGCATTTT. Its protein product is CASSWYGDQPQHF.

The chain is built from TRBV4-1 and TRBJ1-2; D not certain. Trimming took off 2 bases at V and 0 bases at J, with 13 bases between the two ends. CDR1 MGHRA and CDR2 YSYEKL come from the germline V gene. This CDR3 comprises 16 residues. The CDR3 is CASSQSVQSANYGYTF. In DNA, the CDR3 is TGCGCCAGCAGCCAAAGCGTTCAGTCAGCTAACTATGGCTACACCTTC.

The rearrangement joins TRBV6-1 to TRBJ1-2; D may be TRBD1 (5 bases). CDR1 is MNHNS and CDR2 is SASEGT in the germline V gene. The ends were cut back, 3 bases at V and 7 bases at J, with 12 bases in the middle. The CDR3 runs 13 residues. CDR3 sequence (DNA): TGTGCCAGCAGTGATAGGGGATGGTTTGGCTACACCTTC. Its translation is CASSDRGWFGYTF.

The chain joins TRBV6-1 to TRBJ1-2; D is perhaps TRBD1 (5 bases). Germline V gene data show CDR1 as MNHNS and CDR2 as SASEGT. The V gene lost 4 bases and the J gene lost 4 bases, with 7 bases spanning the gap. CDR3 length equals 12 residues. Here the CDR3 reads CASSGGSYGYTF. The CDR3, as DNA: TGTGCCAGCAGTGGGGGCAGCTATGGCTACACCTTC.

J is TRBJ2-7 and V is TRBV27; 8 nucleotides align to TRBD2. Germline CDR1 and CDR2: MNHEY and SMNVEV (reference sequence). This CDR3 region has 17 residues. V lost 2 bases to trimming and J lost 6 bases; unmatched junction nucleotides: 15. The DNA for the CDR3 is TGTGCCAGCAGTTTAATCTACCGGGAGGGCCCTTCCGGCGAGCAGTACTTC. Residues: CASSLIYREGPSGEQYF.

The CDR3 region has the DNA TGTGCCAGCAGCCAAGGGTCCCTTCTACAGATCGGCACAGATACGCAGTATTTT. This encodes CASSQGSLLQIGTDTQYF. The chain has TRBV4-2 and TRBJ2-3; no firm D call. The CDR3 loop spans 18 amino acids. Germline CDR1 is LGHNA and CDR2 is YNFKEQ. Trimming cost V 1 base and J 1 base, with 18 bases left between them.

The rearrangement uses TRBV11-2 and TRBJ2-5, with D possibly being TRBD1 (6 bases). V shed 1 base and J shed 5 bases, with 17 bases lying between them. The germline CDR1 and CDR2 sequences are SGHAT and FQNNGV. The CDR3 covers 16 residues. The CDR3 loop reads CASSLVDSPSRETQYF. CDR3 DNA sequence: TGTGCCAGCAGCTTAGTGGACAGCCCTTCTAGGGAGACCCAGTACTTC.

The CDR3 nucleotides read TGTGCCAGCAGTTTATCCGGGCCCCTCTTCTACGAGCAGTACTTC. Protein product: CASSLSGPLFYEQYF. The J gene is TRBJ2-7, the V gene TRBV28; D not resolved. The CDR3 length is 15 residues. Germline loops: CDR1 MDHEN, CDR2 SYDVKM. The V gene lost 1 base and the J gene lost 3 bases, with 13 bases spanning the gap.

The chain joins TRBV5-4 to TRBJ1-2; no clear D gene. The CDR3 contains 15 residues. In germline, CDR1 is SGHNT, CDR2 YYREEE (reference sequence). Between the trimmed V and J ends, which lost 5 bases and 4 bases, there was a span of 18 bases. Here the CDR3 reads CASSPRETFVYGYTF. The CDR3 DNA reads TGTGCCAGCAGTCCACGGGAGACCTTCGTCTATGGCTACACCTTC.